The present TCR beta chain was sequenced within a study of T cell repertoires in cytomegalovirus infection. Study conclusions and caveats: Dominating the ex vivo response were HLA-C-restricted CMV-specific TCR beta clonotypes.

A few counts support this clonotype. Its antigen remains unidentified. TCRdb passed the reads through MiXCR, listing each CDR3 protein once. Counted here are approximately 400,000 distinct CDR3 sequences, roughly 31% occurring once; the ten biggest clones make up 12% to 15%. Unmatched junction bases numbered 2, after V lost 4 bases and J lost 4 bases. Looked up from germline, CDR1 is SGHVS and CDR2 is FNYEAQ. CDR3 length: 16 residues. The TCR originated in a human donor in good health (CMV status not recorded). Some clones in this sample may be carry-over from other donors' samples. Material for sequencing was PBMCs. The chain has TRBV7-6 and TRBJ2-1; 15 bases match TRBD2. The CDR3 nucleotides are TGTGCCAGCAGCTCAGGGACTAGCGGGGGGTACAATGAGCAGTTCTTC. This gives the protein CASSSGTSGGYNEQFF.